This T cell receptor beta chain comes out of a study of CD8+ T cells in alopecia areata. Whole-study context: Among treated patients, oral tofacitinib was administered at 5 to 10 mg twice daily.

The investigators collected lesional scalp punch biopsies and peripheral blood from alopecia areata patients. From germline, CDR1 is MNHEY and CDR2 SVGAGI. This CDR3 comprises 16 residues. V was pared by 0 bases and J by 9 bases, with 11 bases of the junction left unmatched. Extracted RNA was reverse transcribed into cDNA, the sequencing template. Clones were read by immunoSEQ multiplex PCR, and TCRdb kept only the in-frame ones, dropping some. Among some 180,000 clones listed, roughly 65% were seen once. V usage is TRBV6-5 and J usage is TRBJ2-1, with TRBD1 matching 7 bases. This receptor was obtained from a human donor with alopecia areata. The starting material was CD4+ T cells sorted from blood, obtained at week 0. The CDR3 region has the DNA TGTGCCAGCAGTTACTCGTCCACAGGGGCTTTGGGTGAGCAGTTCTTC. This translates into CASSYSSTGALGEQFF.